What follows describes a single T cell receptor beta chain. The data originate from a study of metastatic and nonmetastatic thyroid tumors. Study overall: Thyroid patients, malignant and benign, had repertoires compared across blood and tumor or nodule tissue.

No treatment of any kind had been given to any patient before thyroid surgery. TCRdb re-analyzed the PCR reads through MiXCR. The table records 3,500 to 5,000 clones, around 40% of them present only once. V trimming: 5 bases; J trimming: 8 bases; junction bases outside the gene matches: 11. Germline-derived CDR1 and CDR2 are MDHEN and SYDVKM. CDR3 size: 15 residues. The specimen was tumor tissue. V and J are TRBV28 and TRBJ2-1; 8 bases match TRBD2. This sequence was found in a female donor with papillary thyroid cancer or a benign thyroid nodule (not recorded which). Some clones in this sample may be carry-over from other donors' samples. The CDR3 DNA reads as TGTGCCAGCAGTCCGGTGGGGGCGGGGGGCGATGAGCAGTTCTTC. It translates to CASSPVGAGGDEQFF.